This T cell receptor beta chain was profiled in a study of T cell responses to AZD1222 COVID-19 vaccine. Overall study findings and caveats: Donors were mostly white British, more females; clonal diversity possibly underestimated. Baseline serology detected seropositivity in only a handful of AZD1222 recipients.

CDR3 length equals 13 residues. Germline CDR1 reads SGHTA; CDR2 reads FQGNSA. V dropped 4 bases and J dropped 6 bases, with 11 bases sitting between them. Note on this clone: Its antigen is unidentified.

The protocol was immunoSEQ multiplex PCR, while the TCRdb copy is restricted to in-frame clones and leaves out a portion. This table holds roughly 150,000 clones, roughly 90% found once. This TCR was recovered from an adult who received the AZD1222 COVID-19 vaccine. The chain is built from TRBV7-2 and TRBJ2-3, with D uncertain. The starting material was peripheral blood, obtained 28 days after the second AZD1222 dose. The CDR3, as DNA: TGTGCCAGCAGCTACCGACAACTGGATACGCAGTATTTT. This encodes CASSYRQLDTQYF.